This record concerns one TCR beta chain sequence. TCRdb's copy holds only in-frame clones and misses some; the assay was immunoSEQ multiplex PCR. Among more than 300,000 clones listed, 90% to 95% were seen once. The sample belongs to a study of blood T cell repertoires in COVID-19. After removal of 1 base from V and 4 bases from J, the junction contained 10 bases not matched to a gene. The CDR3 has 17 residues. In germline, CDR1 is MGHRA, CDR2 YSYEKL. Input material: PBMCs or T cells enriched from blood (not recorded which). The chain has TRBV4-1 and TRBJ2-7, with 10 bases identical to TRBD1. The clonotype originates from a woman in her 30s who had been exposed to COVID-19. The CDR3 bases are TGCGCCAGCAGCCAAGGCGGCGCGGGACAGGGGTGGTACGAGCAGTACTTC. Encoded protein: CASSQGGAGQGWYEQYF.